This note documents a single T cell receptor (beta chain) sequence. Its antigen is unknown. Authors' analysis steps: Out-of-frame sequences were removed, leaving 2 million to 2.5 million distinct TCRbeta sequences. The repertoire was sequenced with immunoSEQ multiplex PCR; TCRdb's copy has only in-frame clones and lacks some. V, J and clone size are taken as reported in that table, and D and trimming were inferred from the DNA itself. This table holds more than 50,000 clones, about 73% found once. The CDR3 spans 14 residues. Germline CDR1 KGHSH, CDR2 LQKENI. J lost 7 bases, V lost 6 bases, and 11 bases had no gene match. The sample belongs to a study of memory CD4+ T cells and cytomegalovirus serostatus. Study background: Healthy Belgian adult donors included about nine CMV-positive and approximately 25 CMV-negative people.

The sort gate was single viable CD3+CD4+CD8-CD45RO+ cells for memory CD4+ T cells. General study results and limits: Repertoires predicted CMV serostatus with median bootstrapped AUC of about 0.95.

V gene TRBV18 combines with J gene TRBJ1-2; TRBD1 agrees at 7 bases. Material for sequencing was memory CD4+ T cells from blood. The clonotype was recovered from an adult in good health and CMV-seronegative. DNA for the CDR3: TGTGCCAGCTCCACCGACAGGGTGATGGGTGGCTACACCTTC. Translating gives CASSTDRVMGGYTF.